The 21 T cell receptor beta chains below all came from one sample that was sequenced in a study of blood T cells in healthy people across ages. A second PCR, run for 7 to 11 cycles, used a sample-barcoded 5' primer plus a J-beta primer mix. MiXCR, applied by TCRdb to the 5' RACE reads, yields one record per CDR3 protein. This repertoire shows more than 1,000,000 distinct CDR3 sequences, approximately 25% found once; its top ten account for 0.65% to 0.75%. A further study also used this sample, focusing on T cells of mothers and their children.

The sequenced sample was blood. These receptors were taken from a girl aged 2-9 years in good health.

The chain joins TRBV25-1 to TRBJ1-2; D remains ambiguous. Germline CDR1 is MGHDK and CDR2 is SYGVNS. The V end lost 7 bases, the J end lost 7 bases, and 13 bases lay between the germline ends. The CDR3 is 12 amino acids. CDR3 nucleotide sequence: TGTGCCAGCAACGGTGATTTCTCTGGCTACACCTTC. Amino acid sequence: CASNGDFSGYTF.

The CDR3: CSAQTGTVNEKLFF. The DNA of the CDR3 is TGCAGTGCCCAAACCGGGACAGTGAATGAAAAACTGTTTTTT. The rearrangement uses TRBV20-1 and TRBJ1-4; 7 nucleotides align to TRBD1. From germline, CDR1 is DFQATT and CDR2 SNEGSKA (reference sequence). Trimming cost V 6 bases and J 5 bases; bases outside gene matches: 9. The CDR3 loop spans 14 amino acids.

The chain combines TRBV20-1 with TRBJ2-5; D is perhaps TRBD1 (5 bases). Looked up from germline, CDR1 is DFQATT and CDR2 is SNEGSKA (reference sequence). Between the trimmed V and J ends, which lost 3 bases and 5 bases, there was a span of 16 bases. The CDR3 totals 14 residues. CDR3: CSASTAGFMETQYF. In nucleotides, the CDR3 is TGCAGTGCTAGCACGGCAGGGTTTATGGAGACCCAGTACTTC.

This clonotype was detected ten times or more. This sequence joins TRBV5-1 and TRBJ1-1; D is possibly TRBD1 (5 bases). The V end lost 3 bases, the J end lost 7 bases, and 16 bases lay between the germline ends. This CDR3 has 14 amino acids. The germline gives CDR1 SGHRS, CDR2 YFSETQ. The CDR3 loop reads CASSYFTTGGEAFF. As DNA, the CDR3 is TGCGCCAGCAGCTACTTCACTACAGGAGGTGAAGCTTTCTTT.

The table lists this clonotype with a few counts. Germline is not matched at one junction end, which may reflect a read error. The V gene is TRBV20-1, the J gene TRBJ2-1, with TRBD2 as a possible D gene (6 bases). Germline CDR1 DFQATT, CDR2 SNEGSKA (reference sequence). This CDR3 spans 16 amino acids. Written as DNA, the CDR3 is TGCAGTGCTAGAGACCTTAGCGGCAGCTCCTGCAATGAGCAGTTCTTC. Translating gives CSARDLSGSSCNEQFF.

This clonotype was seen a handful of times. At one end the junction does not follow the germline gene, possibly because of a read error. V and J are TRBV25-1 and TRBJ2-5, with TRBD1 identical over 7 bases. This CDR3 region has 15 residues. The V gene's germline CDR1 is MGHDK and CDR2 SYGVNS. The CDR3 bases are TGTGCCAGCAGCGAATACAAGACAGGGCAAGAGACCCAGTACTTC. It is translated as CASSEYKTGQETQYF.

The genes are TRBV27 and TRBJ1-4; D ambiguous. The germline V and J ends were trimmed by 5 bases and 6 bases, with 13 bases remaining between them. The CDR3 is made up of 14 amino acids. CDR1 is MNHEY, CDR2 SMNVEV, per germline (reference sequence). CDR3 in DNA: TGTGCCAGCAGTCTTTCCTCGGACGATGAAAAACTGTTTTTT. Amino acids: CASSLSSDDEKLFF.

This clonotype was detected only a few times. The genes are TRBV4-1 and TRBJ1-3; 9 bases map to TRBD1. The ends lost 0 bases at V and 11 bases at J; junction bases unmatched: 8. The CDR3 sequence is 15 residues long. Germline lookup yields CDR1 MGHRA and CDR2 YSYEKL. CDR3 bases: TGCGCCAGCAGCCAAGATTGGGGACAGGGTGACGCCATATATTTT. This gives the protein CASSQDWGQGDAIYF.

This clonotype came up a few times. The chain combines TRBV27 with TRBJ1-1, with unresolved D. The CDR3 spans 11 residues. Trimming stripped 6 bases from V and 1 base from J, with 3 bases between. Germline V CDR1 and CDR2: MNHEY, SMNVEV (reference sequence). The CDR3 DNA reads TGTGCCAGCAGGAAGAACACTGAAGCTTTCTTT. Protein: CASRKNTEAFF.

CDR3 region: CASSQDGGIGGYTF. The CDR3 nucleotides read TGTGCCAGCAGCCAAGATGGGGGAATCGGTGGCTACACCTTC. V usage is TRBV14 and J usage is TRBJ1-2, with a tentative D call TRBD1 (5 bases). Germline-derived CDR1 and CDR2 are SGHDN and FVKESK. Deletions cut 0 bases from V and 7 bases from J, with 12 bases between. The CDR3 is 14 amino acids.

V and J are TRBV9 and TRBJ1-1; D possibly corresponds to TRBD1 (6 bases). The CDR3 is made up of 15 amino acids. Trimming shortened V by 3 bases and J by 0 bases, and 12 bases separated the two germline ends. Germline CDR1 SGDLS, CDR2 YYNGEE. The CDR3 coding sequence is TGTGCCAGCAGCGCCGGACAGACCCTGAACACTGAAGCTTTCTTT. Its translation: CASSAGQTLNTEAFF.

The chain carries TRBV12-3 or TRBV12-4 and TRBJ2-4, with D unresolved. The V end lost 6 bases, the J end lost 0 bases, and 9 bases lay between the germline ends. This CDR3 has 14 residues. CDR3 in DNA: TGTGCCAGCAGCCCGGTCTCAGCCAAAAACATTCAGTACTTC. Encoded protein: CASSPVSAKNIQYF.

The V gene is TRBV20-1, the J gene TRBJ2-7, with D perhaps matching TRBD1 or TRBD2 (5 bases each). The germline V gene encodes CDR1 DFQATT and CDR2 SNEGSKA (reference sequence). The CDR3 is 15 residues long. V dropped 0 bases and J dropped 0 bases, with 12 bases sitting between them. The CDR3 DNA reads TGCAGTGCTAGAGACGGGACCGAGGCCTCCTACGAGCAGTACTTC. Its protein is CSARDGTEASYEQYF.

A few counts support this clonotype. The chain is built from TRBV28 and TRBJ1-2; 8 bases map to TRBD1. Germline V lookup: CDR1 MDHEN, CDR2 SYDVKM. CDR3 length equals 13 residues. V lost 10 bases and J lost 2; bases outside the gene matches: 6. The CDR3 region is CATRQGANYGYTF. CDR3 DNA sequence: TGTGCCACGCGGCAGGGGGCAAACTATGGCTACACCTTC.

This clonotype was seen a few times. The CDR3: CASSQWVDRVAGELFF. DNA for the CDR3: TGCGCCAGCAGCCAATGGGTGGACAGGGTAGCCGGGGAGCTGTTTTTT. The chain is built from TRBV4-3 and TRBJ2-2, with TRBD1 matching 8 bases. CDR3 length: 16 residues. J lost 6 bases, V lost 2 bases, and 8 bases had no gene match. Germline V gene sequence: CDR1 LGHNA, CDR2 YSLEER.

This clonotype was seen a handful of times. This chain uses TRBV12-3 or TRBV12-4 with TRBJ1-3; D is ambiguous. Trimming took off 7 bases at V and 4 bases at J, with 14 bases between the two ends. The CDR3 extends over 14 amino acids. The chain's CDR3 is CASTWVEAGNTIYF. The CDR3 coding sequence is TGTGCCAGCACTTGGGTGGAAGCGGGAAACACCATATATTTT.

Remarks on this clonotype: Sequence at one end of the junction differs from germline and may be a read error. This chain joins TRBV7-2 and TRBJ2-1; TRBD2 matches 7 bases. Germline V gene lookup returns CDR1 SGHTA and CDR2 FQGNSA. The CDR3 sequence is 15 residues long. For the CDR3, the DNA is TGCGCCAGCAGCCCTACTTGCGGGAGATTCGATGAGCAGTTCTTC. It codes for CASSPTCGRFDEQFF.

The CDR3 is CSAANPGVSGTGELFF. CDR3 sequence (DNA): TGCAGTGCAGCCAATCCTGGGGTTAGCGGAACCGGGGAGCTGTTTTTT. V and J are TRBV20-1 and TRBJ2-2; D might be TRBD2 (6 bases). Looked up from germline, CDR1 is DFQATT and CDR2 is SNEGSKA (reference sequence). V gave up 6 bases and J gave up 5 bases, with 22 bases separating them. The CDR3 has 16 residues.

This clonotype has only a few counts. CDR3 loop: CASSGTRVTVTDTQYF. CDR3 nucleotide sequence: TGTGCCAGCAGTGGAACAAGGGTCACCGTCACAGATACGCAGTATTTT. The V and J genes are TRBV28 and TRBJ2-3, with D unresolved. Germline loops: CDR1 MDHEN, CDR2 SYDVKM. With 5 bases removed from V and 2 bases from J, the gap between germline ends came to 17 bases. The CDR3 is 16 amino acids.

The genes are TRBV6-1 and TRBJ2-1; 9 bases match TRBD2. Germline V gives CDR1 MNHNS, CDR2 SASEGT. The CDR3 extends over 15 amino acids. V shed 8 bases, J shed 4 bases, and the junction held 9 bases outside the gene matches. The CDR3 DNA reads TGTGCCAGCTCCTCCGGGACTAGCAGATACAATGAGCAGTTCTTC. Amino acids: CASSSGTSRYNEQFF.

The chain couples TRBV20-1 to TRBJ1-5; a weak D match, TRBD1 (6 bases). Per the germline V gene, CDR1 is DFQATT and CDR2 is SNEGSKA (reference sequence). Trimming cost V 0 bases and J 6 bases, with 15 bases left between them. The CDR3 has 15 residues. CDR3 nucleotides: TGCAGTGCTAGAGATTCGGGGGCAGGGGCTCAGCCCCAGCATTTT. Its translation is CSARDSGAGAQPQHF.